This record looks at one T cell receptor beta chain sequence and its context. Naive CD8 cells comprised CD45RO-negative, CCR7-positively selected cells, excluding terminally differentiated effector memory CD45RA+ cells. V gave up 4 bases and J gave up 7 bases, with 14 bases separating them. CDR3 length: 14 residues. The germline V gene encodes CDR1 MGHRA and CDR2 YSYEKL. The data belong to a study of shared clonotypes between healthy human individuals. Measured with immunoSEQ multiplex PCR; TCRdb has only the in-frame clones, and not every one. The sample includes about 2.1 million clones, just over 90% of them seen just once.

The clonotype was recovered from a man aged 18 to 29 in good health. Some clones in this sample may be carry-over from other donors' samples. Sequenced input: naive CD8+ T cells from PBMCs. This rearrangement joins TRBV4-1 to TRBJ1-5, with a tentative D call TRBD1 (5 bases). The CDR3 DNA reads TGCGCCAGCAGCCCGGGTGGGTGGACACAGCCCCAGCATTTT. This translates into CASSPGGWTQPQHF.